Only a few counts were recorded for the clone carrying this T cell receptor beta chain. Its antigen is currently unknown. The CDR3 runs to 14 residues. The V gene end was trimmed by 3 bases and the J gene end by 7 bases; junction bases not matched to a gene: 6. CDR1 is MGHRA, CDR2 YSYEKL, per germline. The data are from a study of T-cell memory formation after mild COVID-19. In the study overall: Each donor largely had its own TCR clusters.

Findings and caveats of the study: In pre-infection memory, a portion of responding clones appeared, which suggested that cross-reactive memory joined.

TCRdb processed the 5' RACE reads anew with MiXCR; each CDR3 protein has one entry. This table holds approximately 350,000 distinct CDR3 sequences, 13% to 15% found once. The receptor's source is a man between 18 and 29 years old who had mild COVID-19 (a few samples of this study predate the infection). Cell type and time point are not known. The sample comprised PBMCs or a T cell subset sorted from them (not recorded which). The V call is TRBV4-1, the J call TRBJ2-4, with 7 nucleotides matching TRBD1. CDR3 sequence: CASSQGQPKNIQYF. The CDR3 nucleotides read TGCGCCAGCAGCCAGGGACAGCCGAAGAACATTCAGTACTTC.